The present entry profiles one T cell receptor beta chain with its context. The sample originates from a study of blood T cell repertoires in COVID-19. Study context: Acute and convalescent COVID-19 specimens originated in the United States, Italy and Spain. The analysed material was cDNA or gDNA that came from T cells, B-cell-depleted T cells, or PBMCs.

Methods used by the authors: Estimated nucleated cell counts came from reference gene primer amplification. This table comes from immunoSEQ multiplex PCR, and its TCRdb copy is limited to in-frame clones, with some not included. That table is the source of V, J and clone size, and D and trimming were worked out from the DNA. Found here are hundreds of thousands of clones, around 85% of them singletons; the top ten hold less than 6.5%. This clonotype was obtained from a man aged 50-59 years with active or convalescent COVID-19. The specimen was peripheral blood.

The CDR3 region is CASSPDTTGANVLTF. The DNA of the CDR3 is TGTGCCAGCAGCCCTGACACAACTGGGGCCAACGTCCTGACTTTC. This sequence joins TRBV5-6 and TRBJ2-6, with D uncertain. Germline lookup yields CDR1 SGHDT and CDR2 YYEEEE. Between the trimmed V and J ends, which lost 4 bases and 2 bases, there was a span of 10 bases. The CDR3 runs to 15 residues.